Below, one T cell receptor (beta chain) is given with its context. Antigen unknown. The treatment is: about 20 received Ad26.COV2.S at low or high dose, single or two shots; roughly five received placebo; per-sample allocation not given. Sampling was done on day 63 after the first vaccine or placebo injection. The record originates from a study of Ad26.COV2.S vaccination and SARS-CoV-2 variants. Whole-study context: The authors gave Ad26.COV2.S intramuscularly, either once or twice 56 days apart.

Notes on the study in general: Substantial breadth was reportedly displayed by spike-specific CD8+ and CD4+ T cell responses after vaccination. Assessments of TCR breadth and depth may have underestimated the total T cell responses.

V was clipped by 0 bases and J by 1 base, with 13 bases between them. The CDR3 totals 16 residues. Per the germline V gene, CDR1 is SGHRS and CDR2 is YFSETQ. TCRdb's table, derived via immunoSEQ multiplex PCR, lists solely in-frame clones and lacks some. The repertoire consists of about 350,000 clones, with approximately 85% occurring once and the leading ten covering 2.5% to 3.5%. The chain is built from TRBV5-1 and TRBJ1-1; possible D gene TRBD1, 5 bases. The receptor comes from a person between 18 and 60 years old who received the Ad26.COV2.S COVID-19 vaccine or a placebo. Specimen: peripheral blood, collected in a trial of Ad26.COV2.S vaccine versus placebo. As DNA, the CDR3 is TGCGCCAGCAGCTTGGGGCCCCAGGGAACGAACACTGAAGCTTTCTTT. Its protein is CASSLGPQGTNTEAFF.